The 9 T cell receptor beta chains presented below share a single source sample, sequenced in a study of T cells in Graves' hyperthyroidism and ophthalmopathy. Using RNA transcripts as the source, TCR beta CDR3 regions were amplified. HTBI primers were employed in a first-round RT-PCR of the TCR CDR3. MiXCR, run by TCRdb on the multiplex PCR reads, gives a single entry per CDR3 protein. The sample holds more than 300,000 distinct CDR3 sequences, roughly 18% seen once. Sequencing input: blood. These receptors were collected from a young man with Graves' ophthalmopathy.

A remark on this clonotype: With a much larger clone just one base away, this may be a read error. The rearrangement uses TRBV5-1 and TRBJ2-1, with D perhaps assigned TRBD1 or TRBD2 (5 bases each). This CDR3 is built from 15 residues. Germline V gene data show CDR1 as SGHRS and CDR2 as YFSETQ. The CDR3 DNA is TGCGCCAGCAGCACCGGGACCCAGTCCTACGATGAGCAGTTCTTC. It encodes CASSTGTQSYDEQFF.

In this sample, this clonotype turned up many times. This chain uses TRBV3-1 with TRBJ2-4; D is ambiguous. The length of the CDR3 is 11 residues. Germline CDR1 is LGHDT and CDR2 is YNNKEL (reference sequence). V was shortened by 1 base and J by 9 bases, with 4 bases between the two germline ends. CDR3 sequence reads: CASSQGVIQYF. CDR3 sequence (DNA): TGTGCCAGCAGCCAAGGTGTCATTCAGTACTTC.

The chain carries TRBV6-1 and TRBJ2-3; D is perhaps TRBD2 (6 bases). There are 14 residues in the CDR3. Deletions cut 6 bases from V and 0 bases from J, with 10 bases between. Germline CDR1 and CDR2: MNHNS and SASEGT. In DNA, the CDR3 is TGTGCCAGCAGACCACGGGAGAGCACAGATACGCAGTATTTT. This translates into CASRPRESTDTQYF.

There are many counts of this clonotype. CDR3 protein: CASSLVQGIADTQYF. The CDR3 nucleotides are TGTGCCAGCAGTTTGGTGCAGGGAATCGCAGATACGCAGTATTTT. The chain has TRBV28 and TRBJ2-3; possible D gene TRBD1, 5 bases. V was clipped by 3 bases and J by 4 bases, with 14 bases between them. Germline-derived CDR1 and CDR2 are MDHEN and SYDVKM. The CDR3 consists of 15 residues.

Concerning this clonotype: A much larger clone lies one base from this, so it may be a read error. The chain recombines TRBV28 with TRBJ1-4; possibly TRBD1 for D (5 bases). Germline lookup yields CDR1 MDHEN and CDR2 SYDVKM. Between the trimmed V and J ends, which lost 5 bases and 4 bases, there was a span of 14 bases. The CDR3 sequence is 15 residues long. The DNA of the CDR3 is TGTGCCAGCAGTGTGGGGCCGACCCTTAATGAAAAACTGTTTTTT. It yields the protein CASSVGPTLNEKLFF.

Only a few counts were recorded for this clonotype. V usage is TRBV28 and J usage is TRBJ2-7, with D unresolved. This CDR3 spans 13 amino acids. In germline, CDR1 is MDHEN, CDR2 SYDVKM. Between the trimmed V and J ends, which lost 6 bases and 6 bases, there was a span of 15 bases. The CDR3 region is CASSTNPIFEQYF. CDR3 nucleotide sequence: TGTGCCAGCAGCACAAATCCGATCTTCGAGCAGTACTTC.

CDR3 amino acids: CASLPGTGSYEQYF. The CDR3 region has the DNA TGTGCCAGCCTGCCCGGGACAGGGTCCTACGAGCAGTACTTC. The V gene is TRBV28, the J gene TRBJ2-7; 9 nucleotides agree with TRBD1. CDR3 size: 14 residues. V was clipped by 8 bases and J by 1 base; unmatched bases: 6. Germline assignment: CDR1 MDHEN and CDR2 SYDVKM.

This clonotype was found many times. The chain combines TRBV3-1 with TRBJ1-1; D not resolved. The germline gives CDR1 LGHDT, CDR2 YNNKEL (reference sequence). Trimming cost V 4 bases and J 4 bases, with 13 bases left between them. This CDR3 contains 14 residues. CDR3 nucleotide sequence: TGTGCCAGCAGCCGCCGGGTTGGGCTCACTGAAGCTTTCTTT. Protein: CASSRRVGLTEAFF.

This clonotype was detected many times. The gene calls are TRBV11-2 and TRBJ2-7; TRBD2 is a possible D gene (6 bases). CDR1 is SGHAT and CDR2 is FQNNGV in the germline V gene. V was shortened by 5 bases and J by 0 bases, with 14 bases between the two germline ends. The length of the CDR3 is 15 residues. The CDR3 DNA is TGTGCCAGCAGCCCGCCCGGGACTGTCTCCTACGAGCAGTACTTC. As protein: CASSPPGTVSYEQYF.